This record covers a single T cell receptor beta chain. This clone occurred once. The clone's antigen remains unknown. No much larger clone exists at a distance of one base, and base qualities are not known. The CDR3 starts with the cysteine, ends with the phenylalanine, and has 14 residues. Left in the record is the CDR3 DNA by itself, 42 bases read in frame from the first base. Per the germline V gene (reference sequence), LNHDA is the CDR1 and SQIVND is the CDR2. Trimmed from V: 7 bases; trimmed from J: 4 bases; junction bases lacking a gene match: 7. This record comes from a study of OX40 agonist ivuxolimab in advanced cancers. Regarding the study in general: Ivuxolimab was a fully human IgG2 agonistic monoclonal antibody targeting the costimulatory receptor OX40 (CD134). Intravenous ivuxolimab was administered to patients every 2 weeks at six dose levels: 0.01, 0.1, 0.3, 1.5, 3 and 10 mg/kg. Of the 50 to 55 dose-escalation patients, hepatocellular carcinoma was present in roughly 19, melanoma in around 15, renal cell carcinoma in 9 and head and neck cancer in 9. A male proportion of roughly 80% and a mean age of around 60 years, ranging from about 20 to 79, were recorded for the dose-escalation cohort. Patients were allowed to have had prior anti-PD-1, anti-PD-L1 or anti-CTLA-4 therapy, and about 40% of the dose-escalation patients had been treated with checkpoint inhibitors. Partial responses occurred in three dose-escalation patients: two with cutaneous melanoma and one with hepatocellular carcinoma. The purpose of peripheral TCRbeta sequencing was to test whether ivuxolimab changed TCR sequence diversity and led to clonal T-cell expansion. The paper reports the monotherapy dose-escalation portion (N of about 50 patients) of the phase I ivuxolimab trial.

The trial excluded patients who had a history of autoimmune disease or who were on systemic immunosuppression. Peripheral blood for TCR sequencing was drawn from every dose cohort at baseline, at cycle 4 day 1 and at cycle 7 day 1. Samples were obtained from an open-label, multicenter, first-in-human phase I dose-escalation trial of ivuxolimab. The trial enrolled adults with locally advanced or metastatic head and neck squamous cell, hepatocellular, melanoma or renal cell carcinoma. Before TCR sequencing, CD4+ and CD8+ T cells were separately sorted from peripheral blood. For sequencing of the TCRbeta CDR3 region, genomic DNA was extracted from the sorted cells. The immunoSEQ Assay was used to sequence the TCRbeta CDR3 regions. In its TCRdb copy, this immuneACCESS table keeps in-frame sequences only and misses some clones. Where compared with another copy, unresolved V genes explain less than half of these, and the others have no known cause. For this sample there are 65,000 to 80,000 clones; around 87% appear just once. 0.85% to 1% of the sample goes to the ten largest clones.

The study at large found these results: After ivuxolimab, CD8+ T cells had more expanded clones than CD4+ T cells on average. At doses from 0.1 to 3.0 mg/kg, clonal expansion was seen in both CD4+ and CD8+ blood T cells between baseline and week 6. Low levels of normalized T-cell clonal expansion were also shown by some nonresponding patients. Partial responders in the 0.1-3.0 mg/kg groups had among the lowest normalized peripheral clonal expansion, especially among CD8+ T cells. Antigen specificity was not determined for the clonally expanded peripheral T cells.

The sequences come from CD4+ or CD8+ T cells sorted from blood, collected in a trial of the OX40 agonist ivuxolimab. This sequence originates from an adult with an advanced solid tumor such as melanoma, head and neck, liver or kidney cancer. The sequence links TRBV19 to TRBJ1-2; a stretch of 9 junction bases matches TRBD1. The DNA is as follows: TGTGCCAGTAACCCGGGGACAGGGATCTATGGCTACACCTTC. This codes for CASNPGTGIYGYTF.